Listed here are 15 T cell receptor beta chains from one sample, sequenced in a study of T cell responses to AZD1222 COVID-19 vaccine. Profiled with immunoSEQ multiplex PCR; TCRdb holds only in-frame clones, not every one. The table lists around 140,000 clones, more than 80% of them singletons. The source material was peripheral blood, sampled 28 days after the second dose of the MenACWY control vaccine. These TCRs come from an adult who received the MenACWY meningococcal vaccine as a control.

The CDR3 protein is CAISESTSSADTQYF. Here the CDR3 DNA reads TGTGCCATCAGTGAGTCCACTAGTAGTGCAGATACGCAGTATTTT. The chain links TRBV10-3 to TRBJ2-3; a weak D match, TRBD2 (5 bases). Deletions cut 0 bases from V and 4 bases from J, with 11 bases between. CDR3 length equals 15 residues. In germline, CDR1 is ENHRY, CDR2 SYGVKD.

The chain has TRBV24-1 and TRBJ2-1; TRBD1 matches at 9 bases. This CDR3 has 16 residues. Germline V gene data show CDR1 as KGHDR and CDR2 as SFDVKD. Trimming cost V 4 bases and J 2 bases; bases outside gene matches: 5. CDR3 loop: CATSDVTGGTYNEQFF. The CDR3 DNA is TGTGCCACCAGTGACGTAACAGGGGGCACCTACAATGAGCAGTTCTTC.

This clone showed up just a few times. This sequence joins TRBV5-6 and TRBJ2-7, with D possibly TRBD2 on 6 matching bases. Germline lookup yields CDR1 SGHDT and CDR2 YYEEEE. The CDR3 totals 15 residues. V was shortened by 4 bases and J by 5 bases, with 19 bases between the two germline ends. The CDR3 here is CASSLYSSGGHEQYF. In DNA form, the CDR3 reads TGTGCCAGCAGCCTTTATTCTTCAGGAGGGCACGAGCAGTACTTC.

V is TRBV5-1 and J is TRBJ2-3; D tentatively reads TRBD1 or TRBD2 (5 bases each). The V and J ends lost 5 bases and 0 bases respectively, with 7 bases between them. This CDR3 contains 13 residues. In germline, CDR1 is SGHRS, CDR2 YFSETQ. DNA of the CDR3: TGCGCCAGCAGTCGGGACAGCACAGATACGCAGTATTTT. It yields the protein CASSRDSTDTQYF. Combining the CDR3 with reference TRBV5-1 and TRBJ2-3 gives the whole variable domain KAGVTQTPRYLIKTRGQQVTLSCSPISGHRSVSWYQQTPGQGLQFLFEYFSETQRNKGNFPGRFSGRQFSNSRSEMNVSTLELGDSALYLCASSRDSTDTQYFGPGTRLTVL.

V is TRBV9 and J is TRBJ2-6; 10 bases fit TRBD2. Looked up from germline, CDR1 is SGDLS and CDR2 is YYNGEE. This CDR3 spans 20 amino acids. The ends lost 0 bases at V and 2 bases at J; junction bases unmatched: 11. The CDR3, as DNA: TGTGCCAGCAGCGTAGGACTAGCGGGCAACCCGAATGCTGGGGCCAACGTCCTGACTTTC. This encodes CASSVGLAGNPNAGANVLTF. Based on the CDR3 plus reference TRBV9 and TRBJ2-6, the full variable domain is DSGVTQTPKHLITATGQRVTLRCSPRSGDLSVYWYQQSLDQGLQFLIQYYNGEERAKGNILERFSAQQFPDLHSELNLSSLELGDSALYFCASSVGLAGNPNAGANVLTFGAGSRLTVL.

This clone was seen only once. The V and J genes are TRBV28 and TRBJ1-2; D gene unclear. The V gene's germline CDR1 is MDHEN and CDR2 SYDVKM. The CDR3 totals 15 residues. V gave up 1 base and J gave up 8 bases, with 17 bases separating them. The CDR3 here is CASSLSGRTFVGYTF. DNA of the CDR3: TGTGCCAGCAGTTTATCCGGCAGGACCTTCGTGGGCTACACCTTC.

The chain carries TRBV5-4 and TRBJ2-2; D is undetermined. The ends were cut back, 0 bases at V and 5 bases at J, with 5 bases in the middle. The CDR3 runs to 13 residues. Germline CDR1 and CDR2: SGHNT and YYREEE (reference sequence). CDR3 in amino acids: CASSLDGTGELFF. The CDR3 nucleotides read TGTGCCAGCAGCTTGGACGGAACCGGGGAGCTGTTTTTT.

The rearrangement joins TRBV7-9 to TRBJ2-2; 8 nucleotides line up with TRBD2. Per the germline V gene, CDR1 is SEHNR and CDR2 is FQNEAQ (reference sequence). With 0 bases clipped from V and 4 bases from J, the junction kept 4 bases outside the gene matches. There are 16 residues in the CDR3. The chain's CDR3 is CASSLAAGGITGELFF. The CDR3 DNA follows: TGTGCCAGCAGCTTAGCGGCGGGGGGCATCACCGGGGAGCTGTTTTTT.

Remarks on this clone: Different DNA sequences within this sample yield the same CDR3. The rearrangement links TRBV19 to TRBJ1-1; TRBD1 aligns across 10 bases. Germline loops: CDR1 LNHDA, CDR2 SQIVND (reference sequence). V dropped 1 base and J dropped 5; count of bases not matched to a gene: 1. The CDR3 spans 14 residues. The CDR3 DNA follows: TGTGCCAGTAGTATAGGGACAGGGGGGACTGAAGCTTTCTTT. Encoded protein: CASSIGTGGTEAFF.

In this sample, this clone turned up a few times. Other DNA sequences in the sample encode the same CDR3. The V and J genes are TRBV6-5 and TRBJ1-1; 9 nucleotides align to TRBD1. CDR1 is MNHEY, CDR2 SVGAGI, per germline. CDR3 size: 14 residues. V shed 6 bases, J shed 2 bases, and the junction held 4 bases outside the gene matches. The CDR3 sequence is CASRGTGSNTEAFF. DNA of the CDR3: TGTGCCAGCAGAGGGACAGGGTCTAACACTGAAGCTTTCTTT.

The J gene is TRBJ2-5, the V gene TRBV15; D gene ambiguous. CDR3 length equals 14 residues. V was shortened by 3 bases and J by 4 bases, with 12 bases between the two germline ends. Germline CDR1 reads LNHNV; CDR2 reads YYDKDF (reference sequence). The CDR3 sequence: CATSSWAFGETQYF. The CDR3 DNA follows: TGTGCCACCAGCAGCTGGGCCTTCGGAGAGACCCAGTACTTC.

J is TRBJ2-2 and V is TRBV5-1, with 8 bases lining up with TRBD2. The CDR3 sequence is 18 residues long. CDR1 is SGHRS and CDR2 is YFSETQ in the germline V gene. Germline trimming cut 0 bases from V and 6 bases from J; bases unmatched to any gene: 13. The CDR3 DNA follows: TGCGCCAGCAGCTTGGCCCAACCGGGACTAGTTGTCCCCGGGGAGCTGTTTTTT. Protein sequence: CASSLAQPGLVVPGELFF.

This rearrangement joins TRBV18 to TRBJ2-5, with 9 bases aligning to TRBD1. CDR1 is KGHSH and CDR2 is LQKENI in the germline V gene. CDR3 length: 18 amino acids. V dropped 1 base and J dropped 3; count of bases not matched to a gene: 12. The CDR3 sequence: CASSPRVVTGGAEETQYF. The CDR3 nucleotides are TGTGCCAGCTCACCACGTGTAGTTACAGGGGGCGCGGAAGAGACCCAGTACTTC. Using reference TRBV18 and TRBJ2-5 for the parts outside the CDR3, the full variable domain is NAGVMQNPRHLVRRRGQEARLRCSPMKGHSHVYWYRQLPEEGLKFMVYLQKENIIDESGMPKERFSAEFPKEGPSILRIQQVVRGDSAAYFCASSPRVVTGGAEETQYFGPGTRLLVL.

This clone appeared a single time. This sequence joins TRBV19 and TRBJ2-7, with D uncertain. CDR3 length: 13 amino acids. The V end was cut by 5 bases, the J end by 4 bases, with 12 bases between. Germline-derived CDR1 and CDR2 are LNHDA and SQIVND (reference sequence). This CDR3 is CASSYRIFYEQYF. CDR3 nucleotides: TGTGCCAGTAGTTATAGAATCTTTTACGAGCAGTACTTC.

This clone was detected only once. The chain couples TRBV15 to TRBJ2-7; tentatively, D is TRBD2 (7 bases). This CDR3 contains 16 residues. Germline-derived CDR1 and CDR2 are LNHNV and YYDKDF (reference sequence). V lost 0 bases, J lost 8 bases, and 20 bases lay in between. CDR3 DNA sequence: TGTGCCACCAGCAGAGATCTGGGGGCGGGAGAGGGTAAGCAGTACTTC. As protein: CATSRDLGAGEGKQYF.